This T cell receptor beta chain was sequenced during a study of blood T cell repertoires in COVID-19. Study as a whole: Acute-phase and convalescent COVID-19 samples originated in the United States, Italy and Spain. The cDNA or gDNA used as material had been derived from T cells, B-cell-depleted T cells, or PBMCs.

The length of the CDR3 is 16 residues. The method was immunoSEQ multiplex PCR; TCRdb's version includes in-frame clones alone and lacks a portion of them. Among almost 80,000 clones listed, about four fifths were seen once. Sequenced input: peripheral blood. The receptor was isolated from an older woman with acute or convalescent COVID-19. The V and J genes are TRBV7-5 and TRBJ2-4; the table calls TRBD2, which could not be checked here. TRBV7-5 is reported as a pseudogene. In DNA, the CDR3 is TGTGCCAGAAGCGAAGGACTAGCTGAAACAAAAAACATTCAGTACTTC. As protein: CARSEGLAETKNIQYF.